A single sample gave rise to the 13 T cell receptor beta chains below, sequenced in a study of PD-L1 blockade in urothelial cancer. Sequencing used immunoSEQ multiplex PCR; TCRdb keeps in-frame clones, though not all of them. This sample yields about 52,000 clones, of which approximately 80% are seen a single time; more than 3.5% belongs to the top ten. The sequencing used PBMCs, collected around atezolizumab (anti-PD-L1) treatment. The receptors come from a man in his sixties or seventies with urothelial cancer.

Here the CDR3 DNA reads TGCGCCAGCAGCTTGGATGGCGGGGGGAAAGAGACCCAGTACTTC. It translates to CASSLDGGGKETQYF. The chain couples TRBV5-1 to TRBJ2-5, with 8 bases identical to TRBD2. The CDR3 consists of 15 residues. V lost 0 bases to trimming and J lost 3 bases; unmatched junction nucleotides: 4. CDR1 is SGHRS, CDR2 YFSETQ, per germline.

This clone was detected a few times. V gene TRBV21-1 combines with J gene TRBJ2-2; the table's D call TRBD2 went unverified against the DNA. TRBV21-1 is tagged as a pseudogene. This CDR3 is built from 20 residues. For the CDR3, the DNA is TGTGCCAGCAGCAAAGCCCTTCTACTAGCGGGGGCGGGGGACACCGGGGAGCTGTTTTTT. This sequence encodes CASSKALLLAGAGDTGELFF.

The J gene is TRBJ1-5, the V gene TRBV25-1; tentative D call: TRBD1 (6 bases). The CDR3 has 16 residues. Trimming took off 3 bases at V and 4 bases at J, with 16 bases between the two ends. Germline V gene data show CDR1 as MGHDK and CDR2 as SYGVNS. CDR3 amino acids: CASSDGGRGSNQPQHF. CDR3 sequence (DNA): TGTGCCAGCAGTGATGGGGGCCGAGGTTCTAATCAGCCCCAGCATTTT.

The CDR3 loop reads CASSPVQGANNYGYTF. In nucleotides, the CDR3 is TGTGCCAGCAGCCCGGTACAGGGAGCTAATAACTATGGCTACACCTTC. J is TRBJ1-2 and V is TRBV7-2, with a tentative D call TRBD1 (6 bases). Germline CDR1 reads SGHTA; CDR2 reads FQGNSA. The ends were cut back, 5 bases at V and 1 base at J, with 17 bases in the middle. The CDR3 runs to 16 residues.

By frequency in the sample, this clone is medium-sized (0.01 to 0.1%). The V gene is TRBV30, the J gene TRBJ1-2; D might be TRBD1 (6 bases). V was clipped by 2 bases and J by 4 bases, with 14 bases between them. In germline, CDR1 is GTSNPN, CDR2 SVGIG (reference sequence). The CDR3 is 14 residues long. The CDR3 spells CAWSKRQVSYGYTF. The CDR3 nucleotides read TGTGCCTGGAGTAAACGACAGGTATCCTATGGCTACACCTTC.

This clone was seen only once. This chain joins TRBV11-3 and TRBJ2-1, with TRBD2 identical over 9 bases. This CDR3 region has 20 residues. The germline V gene has CDR1 SGHNT and CDR2 YENEEA. V lost 5 bases and J lost 0; bases outside the gene matches: 17. CDR3 bases: TGTGCCAGCAGCCGGGCCGGGACTAGCTCTTTATTTAGCTCCTACAATGAGCAGTTCTTC. Translated, it gives CASSRAGTSSLFSSYNEQFF.

V and J are TRBV6-5 and TRBJ2-1; D gene uncertain. The CDR3 has 11 amino acids. Germline lookup yields CDR1 MNHEY and CDR2 SVGAGI. Trimming removed 3 bases from V and 9 bases from J, with 6 bases in between. CDR3 region: CASSYEREQFF. The CDR3 DNA follows: TGTGCCAGCAGTTATGAGCGTGAGCAGTTCTTC.

The rearrangement joins TRBV2 to TRBJ2-7, with a weak D call TRBD2 (5 bases). Germline V gene lookup returns CDR1 SNHLY and CDR2 FYNNEI. The CDR3 consists of 14 residues. The V end lost 7 bases, the J end lost 2 bases, and 15 bases lay between the germline ends. CDR3 in DNA: TGTGCCAGCACGCGGGCGTACCCAGCCTACGAGCAGTACTTC. Translation: CASTRAYPAYEQYF.

V is TRBV18 and J is TRBJ1-1; D gene ambiguous. Germline CDR1 reads KGHSH; CDR2 reads LQKENI. The germline V and J ends were trimmed by 3 bases and 4 bases, with 15 bases remaining between them. The CDR3 covers 15 residues. CDR3 residues: CASSPNRILGTEAFF. CDR3 coding DNA: TGTGCCAGCTCACCCAACAGAATCTTGGGCACTGAAGCTTTCTTT.

This clone has a handful of counts. The genes are TRBV7-9 and TRBJ2-1; 9 bases agree with TRBD2. The germline gives CDR1 SEHNR, CDR2 FQNEAQ (reference sequence). Unmatched junction bases numbered 3, after V lost 0 bases and J lost 6 bases. The CDR3 is 15 residues long. The CDR3 nucleotides read TGTGCCAGCAGCTTAGCTCTAGCGGGGTCCAATGAGCAGTTCTTC. It encodes CASSLALAGSNEQFF.

The rearrangement links TRBV2 to TRBJ1-1; TRBD1 agrees at 8 bases. V trimming: 7 bases; J trimming: 0 bases; junction bases outside the gene matches: 13. CDR1 is SNHLY and CDR2 is FYNNEI in the germline V gene. The CDR3 sequence is 17 residues long. The CDR3 DNA reads as TGTGCCAGCACCGAAAGGAGGACAGGGCCAATGAACACTGAAGCTTTCTTT. Its protein product is CASTERRTGPMNTEAFF. The whole variable domain, remainder taken from reference TRBV2 and TRBJ1-1, is EPEVTQTPSHQVTQMGQEVILRCVPISNHLYFYWYRQILGQKVEFLVSFYNNEISEKSEIFDDQFSVERPDGSNFTLKIRSTKLEDSAMYFCASTERRTGPMNTEAFFGQGTRLTVV.

V is TRBV2 and J is TRBJ1-2; D remains unclear. There are 14 residues in the CDR3. V was cut by 1 base and J by 0 bases, with 6 bases left in between. Germline CDR1 and CDR2: SNHLY and FYNNEI. This chain's CDR3 is CASSEDSSNYGYTF. CDR3 nucleotides: TGTGCCAGCAGTGAAGACAGCTCTAACTATGGCTACACCTTC.

This clone appeared a few times. The V gene is TRBV19, the J gene TRBJ2-5; 8 bases align to TRBD1. The CDR3 has 15 amino acids. Germline assignment: CDR1 LNHDA and CDR2 SQIVND (reference sequence). V lost 6 bases and J lost 4; bases outside the gene matches: 10. The CDR3 bases are TGTGCCAGTAGCGCAGCTTCGACAGGGGCAGAGACCCAGTACTTC. It specifies CASSAASTGAETQYF.